This passage covers 3 T cell receptor beta chains from one sample sequenced in a study of blood T cells in healthy people across ages. Primed by a sample-barcoded 5' primer and a J-beta primer mix, a second PCR proceeded for about 7 to 11 cycles. TCRdb re-derived calls from the 5' RACE reads in MiXCR, one entry per CDR3 protein. The data show about 600,000 distinct CDR3 sequences, around half seen once. The sample was blood. These receptors all stem from an elderly man in good health.

Only a few counts were recorded for this clonotype. The chain recombines TRBV7-2 with TRBJ2-1, with a tentative D call TRBD2 (5 bases). Looked up from germline, CDR1 is SGHTA and CDR2 is FQGNSA. The V end lost 0 bases, the J end lost 9 bases, and 15 bases lay between the germline ends. The CDR3 sequence is 15 residues long. The CDR3 nucleotides read TGTGCCAGCAGCTTAGCGCCCCGGCTAGCAGCTGAGCAGTTCTTC. Translated, it gives CASSLAPRLAAEQFF. Full variable domain (outside the CDR3, taken from reference TRBV7-2 and TRBJ2-1): GAGVSQSPSNKVTEKGKDVELRCDPISGHTALYWYRQSLGQGLEFLIYFQGNSAPDKSGLPSDRFSAERTGGSVSTLTIQRTQQEDSAVYLCASSLAPRLAAEQFFGPGTRLTVL.

This clonotype was recorded many times. The genes are TRBV6-6 and TRBJ2-3; D ambiguous. This CDR3 spans 13 amino acids. V was shortened by 8 bases and J by 0 bases, with 9 bases between the two germline ends. Per germline, CDR1 MNHNY and CDR2 SVGAGI (reference sequence). The CDR3 region is CASAGFSTDTQYF. CDR3 nucleotide sequence: TGTGCCAGCGCAGGCTTTAGCACAGATACGCAGTATTTT.

V usage is TRBV7-9 and J usage is TRBJ2-7; tentative D call: TRBD2 (5 bases). V lost 5 bases and J 7 bases, leaving 15 bases between the germline ends. Germline CDR1 reads SEHNR; CDR2 reads FQNEAQ (reference sequence). The CDR3 totals 13 residues. Here the CDR3 reads CASSRGIGREQYF. CDR3 DNA sequence: TGTGCCAGCAGCCGGGGTATTGGGCGGGAGCAGTACTTC.